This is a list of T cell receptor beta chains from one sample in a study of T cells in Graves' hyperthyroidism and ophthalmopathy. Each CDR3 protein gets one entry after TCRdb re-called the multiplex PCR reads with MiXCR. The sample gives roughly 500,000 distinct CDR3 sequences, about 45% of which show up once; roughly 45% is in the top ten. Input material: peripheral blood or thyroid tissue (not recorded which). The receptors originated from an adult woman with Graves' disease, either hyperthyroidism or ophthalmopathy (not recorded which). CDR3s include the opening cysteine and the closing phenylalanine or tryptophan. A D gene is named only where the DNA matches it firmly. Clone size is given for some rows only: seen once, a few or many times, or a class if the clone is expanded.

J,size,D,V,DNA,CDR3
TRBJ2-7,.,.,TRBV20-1,TGCAGTGCTAGATACTTGGCGAGGGCAGGGAGCTCCTACGAGCAGTACTTC,CSARYLARAGSSYEQYF
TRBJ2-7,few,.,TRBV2,TGTGCCAGCAGTCGACACGAGCAGTACTTC,CASSRHEQYF
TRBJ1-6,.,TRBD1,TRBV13,TGTGCCAGCAGCTTCTCGACAGGGGGCGAGGGTGTTTCACCCCTCCACTTT,CASSFSTGGEGVSPLHF
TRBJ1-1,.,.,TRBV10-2,TGCGCCAGCAGTGAGTCGCTGGGACAACAAAGGAACACTGAAGCTTTCTTT,CASSESLGQQRNTEAFF
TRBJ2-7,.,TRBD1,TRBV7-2,TGCGCCAGCAGCCCGGGGACAGGGTCTTTCGAGCAGTACTTC,CASSPGTGSFEQYF
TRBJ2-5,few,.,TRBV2,TGTGCCAGCAGTGAAAATTACGGGTTACTGTACTTC,CASSENYGLLYF
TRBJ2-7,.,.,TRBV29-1,TGCAGCATCGAAGAAAGGGCTAGCTACGAGCAGTACTTC,CSIEERASYEQYF
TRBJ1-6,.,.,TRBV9,TGTGCCAGCAGCGCGGGAGGGTTCAAATCACCCCTCCACTTT,CASSAGGFKSPLHF
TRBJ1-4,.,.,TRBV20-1,TGCAGTGCGTGGGAGGGACAAAAAGAAAAACTGTTTTTT,CSAWEGQKEKLFF
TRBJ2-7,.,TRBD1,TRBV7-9,TGTGCCAGCAGCCACAGGGGCAAGGACTACGAGCAGTACTTC,CASSHRGKDYEQYF
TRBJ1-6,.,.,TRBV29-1,TGCAGCGTTGAGGGCACGGACTATAATTCACCCCTCCACTTT,CSVEGTDYNSPLHF
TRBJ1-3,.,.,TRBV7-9,TGTGCCAGCAGCATCCGACCTTCGGGTAACACCATATATTTT,CASSIRPSGNTIYF
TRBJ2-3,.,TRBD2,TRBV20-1,TGCAGTGCCCCTAGCGGGAGGTACACAGATACGCAGTATTTT,CSAPSGRYTDTQYF
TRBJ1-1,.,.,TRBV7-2,TGTGCCAGCAGCTTAGGCCGTCACAGGGTTGGCACTGAAGCTTTCTTT,CASSLGRHRVGTEAFF
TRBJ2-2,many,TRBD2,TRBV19,TGTGCCAGTAGTTTGGCTAGCGGGGCCACCGGGGAGCTGTTTTTT,CASSLASGATGELFF
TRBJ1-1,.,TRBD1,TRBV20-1,TGCAGTGCTAGATCGACAGGGGGCACTGAAGCTTTCTTT,CSARSTGGTEAFF
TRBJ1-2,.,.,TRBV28,TGTGCCAGCAGTTTGAGACCAAGGGGCTACACCTTC,CASSLRPRGYTF
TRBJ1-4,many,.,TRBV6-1,TGTGCCAGCAGTGTGGGTTCAAGCGCTAATGAAAAACTGTTTTTT,CASSVGSSANEKLFF
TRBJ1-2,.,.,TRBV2,TGTGCCAGCAGGGGTGAGGGGAGCTATGGCTACACCTTC,CASRGEGSYGYTF
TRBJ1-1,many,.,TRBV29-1,TGCAGCGTTGTAGGACAGATGAACACTGAAGCTTTCTTT,CSVVGQMNTEAFF
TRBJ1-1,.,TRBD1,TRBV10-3,TGTGCCATATCCCCCGGGACAGGGGGCACTGAAGCTTTCTTT,CAISPGTGGTEAFF
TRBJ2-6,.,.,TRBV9,TGTGCCAGCAAGGGCGCCACGGTCTCTGGGGCCAACGTCCTGACTTTC,CASKGATVSGANVLTF
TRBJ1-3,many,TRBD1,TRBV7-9,TGTGCCAGCAGCCAGGGGGCTGGAAACACCATATATTTT,CASSQGAGNTIYF
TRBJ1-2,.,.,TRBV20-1,TGCAGTGCTAGAGAAAAAGCTAGGAACTATGGCTACACCTTC,CSAREKARNYGYTF
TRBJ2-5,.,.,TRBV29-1,TGCAGCGTTGAAGTCAGGGTAGAGACCCAGTACTTC,CSVEVRVETQYF
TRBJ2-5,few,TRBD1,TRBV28,TGTGCCAGCAGTTTTACAGGGGAGACCCTCGGGACCCAGTACTTC,CASSFTGETLGTQYF
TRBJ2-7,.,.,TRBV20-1,TGCAGTGCAATCCCTGAGCTGGGTCCCCACGAGCAGTACTTC,CSAIPELGPHEQYF
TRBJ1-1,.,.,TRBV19,TGTGCCAGTAGTATGGTGGGCACTGAAGCTTTCTTT,CASSMVGTEAFF
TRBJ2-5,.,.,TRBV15,TGTGCCACCAGCAGATCCCCGGCGGGGGCAGTTCAAGAGACCCAGTACTTC,CATSRSPAGAVQETQYF
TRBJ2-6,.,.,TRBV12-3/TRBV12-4,TGTGCCAGCAGAGAAAGCTCTGGGGCCAACGTCCTGACTTTC,CASRESSGANVLTF
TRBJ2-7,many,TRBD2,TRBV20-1,TGCAGTGCCGGACTAGCGGGAGGGACTAAATACGAGCAGTACTTC,CSAGLAGGTKYEQYF
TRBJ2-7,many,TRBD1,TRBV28,TGTGCCAGCAGTGCTGGACAGGACCCCTACGAGCAGTACTTC,CASSAGQDPYEQYF
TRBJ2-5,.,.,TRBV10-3,TGTGCCATCAGTGATCTGGGGACCCAGTACTTC,CAISDLGTQYF
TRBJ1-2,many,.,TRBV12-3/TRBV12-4,TGTGCCAGCAGTTTACAGAATTATGGCTACACCTTC,CASSLQNYGYTF
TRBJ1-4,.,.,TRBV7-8,TGTGCCAGCGGACGGCGGGCAGGGACGAATGAAAAACTGTTTTTT,CASGRRAGTNEKLFF
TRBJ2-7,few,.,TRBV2,TGTGCCAGCAATACAGATGCCTACGAGCAGTACTTC,CASNTDAYEQYF
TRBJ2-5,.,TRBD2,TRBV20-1,TGCAGTGCTTTTGGGACTACCGAAGAGACCCAGTACTTC,CSAFGTTEETQYF
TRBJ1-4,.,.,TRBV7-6,TGTGCCAGCAGCTTAGTAACGTCAGCGACTGAAAAACTGTTTTTT,CASSLVTSATEKLFF
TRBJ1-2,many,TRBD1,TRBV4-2,TGTGCCAGCAGCGGACAGGGGGCGCGGTACGGCTACACCTTC,CASSGQGARYGYTF
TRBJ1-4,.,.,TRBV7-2,TGTGCCAGCAGCTTAGATGGCCAGCCTTATGAAAAACTGTTTTTT,CASSLDGQPYEKLFF
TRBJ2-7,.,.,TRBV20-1,TGCAGTGCAGGGGAGCAGGGGTTCTACGAGCAGTACTTC,CSAGEQGFYEQYF
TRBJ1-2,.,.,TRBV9,TGTGCCAGCAGCGTAGGAGCGTTTGGCTACACCTTC,CASSVGAFGYTF
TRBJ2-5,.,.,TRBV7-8,TGTGCCAGCAGCTTAGAGGAGGTAGCGGAGGGGTACCAAGAGACCCAGTACTTC,CASSLEEVAEGYQETQYF
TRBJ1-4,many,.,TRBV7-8,TGTGCCAGCAGCTTCGGTGACAGAGAAAAACTGTTTTTT,CASSFGDREKLFF
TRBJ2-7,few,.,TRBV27,TGTGCCAGCAGCCCCTACCAGGGAAGCTCCTACGAGCAGTACTTC,CASSPYQGSSYEQYF
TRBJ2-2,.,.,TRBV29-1,TGCAGCGTGAGGGACGGGGTGAGCCCATCCGGGGAGCTGTTTTTT,CSVRDGVSPSGELFF
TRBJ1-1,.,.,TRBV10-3,TGTGCCATCAGTGATTACGACAGGTTGGGAACTGAAGCTTTCTTT,CAISDYDRLGTEAFF
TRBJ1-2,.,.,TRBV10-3,TGTGCCATCAGTGCTAGGGACGACGGGGATGGCTACACCTTC,CAISARDDGDGYTF
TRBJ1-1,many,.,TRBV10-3,TGTGCCATCAGGGGCAGGGAGAACACTGAAGCTTTCTTT,CAIRGRENTEAFF
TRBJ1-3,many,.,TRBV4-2,TGTGCCAGCAGCCAGGGACCGAACTCTGGAAACACCATATATTTT,CASSQGPNSGNTIYF
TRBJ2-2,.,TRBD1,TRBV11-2,TGTGCCAGGAGTGTAGGAGACAGGGTCACCGGGGAGCTGTTTTTT,CARSVGDRVTGELFF
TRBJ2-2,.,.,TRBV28,TGTGCCAGCAGTTTAGTTGGGGTGTCCGGGGAGCTGTTTTTT,CASSLVGVSGELFF
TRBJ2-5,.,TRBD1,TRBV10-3,TGTGCCATCAGAGGGTCAGACAGGGGACAGGAGACCCAGTACTTC,CAIRGSDRGQETQYF
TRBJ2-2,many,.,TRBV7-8,TGTGCCAGCAGCATCCGTCGGGGGGCGGCCGGGGAGCTGTTTTTT,CASSIRRGAAGELFF